The rows below give T cell receptor beta chains drawn from one sample of a study of T cells in Graves' hyperthyroidism and ophthalmopathy. TCRdb redid the calling of the multiplex PCR reads with MiXCR, one entry per CDR3 protein. The table records 490,000 or so distinct CDR3 sequences, about 20% of them present only once. The source material was blood. These receptors originate from a woman aged 70-85 years with Graves' ophthalmopathy. Both conserved end residues are part of each CDR3. A D gene is named only where the DNA matches it firmly. The listing skips clone size in some rows; elsewhere it reads once, few, many or a size class.

J,size,V,D,DNA,CDR3
TRBJ1-4,few,TRBV7-8,TRBD1,TGTGCCAGCAACAACCAGGGGGTTGCAACTAATGAAAAACTGTTTTTT,CASNNQGVATNEKLFF
TRBJ2-3,.,TRBV7-6,.,TGTGCCAGCAGCTTAAATCCGGGAGATACGCAGTATTTT,CASSLNPGDTQYF
TRBJ2-2,.,TRBV12-3/TRBV12-4,.,TGTGCCAGCAGCCCATTCCCCCTAGCGACGAACACCGGGGAGCTGTTTTTT,CASSPFPLATNTGELFF
TRBJ2-5,.,TRBV25-1,TRBD2,TGTGCCAGCAGTGAACTCGGACTAGCGGGACTCCAAGAGACCCAGTACTTC,CASSELGLAGLQETQYF
TRBJ2-3,.,TRBV10-3,.,TGTGCCATCAGTGCAAAAGGAGGGGAAGGCACAGATACGCAGTATTTT,CAISAKGGEGTDTQYF
TRBJ2-2,many,TRBV2,.,TGTGCCAGCAACGGCGCTGGCTCCATGGGGGAGCTGTTTTTT,CASNGAGSMGELFF
TRBJ2-3,many,TRBV7-8,TRBD2,TGTGCCAGCAGCTTGGCGGGAGGGCGAGATACGCAGTATTTT,CASSLAGGRDTQYF
TRBJ2-1,few,TRBV24-1,TRBD2,TGTGCCACCAGTGATTTTGGGACTAGCGGGAGAAGTTCCTACAATGAGCAGTTCTTC,CATSDFGTSGRSSYNEQFF
TRBJ1-1,few,TRBV20-1,.,TGCAGTGCTAGAGATGGGGGGGCTAGGGAAGCTTTCTTT,CSARDGGAREAFF
TRBJ2-1,.,TRBV10-3,TRBD2,TGTGCCATCAAAAACTATAGCGGGAGCTCCCACAATGAGCAGTTCTTC,CAIKNYSGSSHNEQFF
TRBJ1-5,few,TRBV9,TRBD1,TGTGCCAGCAGCTTGGAAGGGGGCGGACAGCCCCAGCATTTT,CASSLEGGGQPQHF
TRBJ2-5,many,TRBV3-1,TRBD2,TGTGCCAGCAGCCATGCAACTAGCGGGATGGAGACCCAGTACTTC,CASSHATSGMETQYF
TRBJ1-5,few,TRBV7-3,.,TGTGCCAGCAGCCGGGATGCCAATCAGCCCCAGCATTTT,CASSRDANQPQHF
TRBJ2-5,.,TRBV9,.,TGTGCCAGCAGCGTAGCGGGACTCAACCAAGAGACCCAGTACTTC,CASSVAGLNQETQYF
TRBJ1-1,.,TRBV4-3,TRBD1,TGCGCCAGCAGCCAAGCGGGGACAGCGAACACTGAAGCTTTCTTT,CASSQAGTANTEAFF
TRBJ2-7,few,TRBV10-3,.,TGTGCCATCAGTGACGGGCGGTACGAGCAGTACTTC,CAISDGRYEQYF
TRBJ2-1,few,TRBV30,.,TGTGCCTGGAGCGCCTGGGGGGGCGCTAGCTCCGAGCAGTTCTTC,CAWSAWGGASSEQFF
TRBJ2-2,.,TRBV24-1,.,TGTGCCACCAGTGATCCGGGGAGGCAGATTACCGGGGAGCTGTTTTTT,CATSDPGRQITGELFF
TRBJ2-2,few,TRBV28,.,TGTGCCAGCAATTCGCCTGGGGCAGCCGAGGGAACCGGGGAGCTGTTTTTT,CASNSPGAAEGTGELFF
TRBJ1-3,.,TRBV6-1,TRBD1,TGTGCCAGCAGGACAGGGACACAAATCTCTGGAAACACCATATATTTT,CASRTGTQISGNTIYF
TRBJ2-1,few,TRBV9,TRBD2,TGTGCCAGCAGCGTAGACCTGACTAGCTTGCAGTTCTTC,CASSVDLTSLQFF
TRBJ1-3,.,TRBV3-1,.,TGTGCCAGCAGCCAAGCGGGGGCTGGTGGAAACACCATATATTTT,CASSQAGAGGNTIYF
TRBJ1-1,few,TRBV2,.,TGTGCCAGCACCAGGAGCACTCTCGAGAGAGCTTTCTTT,CASTRSTLERAFF
TRBJ2-1,few,TRBV7-3,TRBD2,TGTGCCAGCAGCTTAACAGAAGGACTAGCCCCCTACAATGAGCAGTTCTTC,CASSLTEGLAPYNEQFF
TRBJ1-1,.,TRBV6-1,.,TGTGCCAGCAGTGAAGAGGTGATTACTGAAGCTTTCTTT,CASSEEVITEAFF
TRBJ1-1,.,TRBV6-1,TRBD1,TGTGCCAGCAGGGGGACAGGGGACGCTAGAATGGGTTTCTTT,CASRGTGDARMGFF
TRBJ2-1,few,TRBV5-1,TRBD2,TGCGCCAGCAGCCCCCGACTAGCGGGAGGTGGCAATGAGCAGTTCTTC,CASSPRLAGGGNEQFF
TRBJ2-5,.,TRBV2,.,TGTGCCAGCAACCAGGGAAAAACCGGGACCCAGTACTTC,CASNQGKTGTQYF
TRBJ1-1,few,TRBV6-2/TRBV6-3,.,TGTGCCAGCACTCCCGGGCTGGGCCAGAACACTGAAGCTTTCTTT,CASTPGLGQNTEAFF
TRBJ2-7,.,TRBV28,TRBD2,TGTGCCAGCAGTTTAGGACAAGCGGGGGGGTACTACGAGCAGTACTTC,CASSLGQAGGYYEQYF
TRBJ1-2,few,TRBV18,TRBD1,TGTGCCAGCTCACCCGGACAGGATAATGGCTACACCTTC,CASSPGQDNGYTF
TRBJ2-2,few,TRBV5-1,.,TGCGCCAGCAGCTTGGCGGGGGCTGAGACCGGGGAGCTGTTTTTT,CASSLAGAETGELFF
TRBJ2-7,few,TRBV12-3/TRBV12-4,.,TGTGCCAGCAGTTTGGAAGGACTTACCTACGAGCAGTACTTC,CASSLEGLTYEQYF
TRBJ2-1,.,TRBV11-3,.,TGTGCCAGCAGCCTTTTGCCCACCTCCTACAATGAGCAGTTCTTC,CASSLLPTSYNEQFF
TRBJ2-7,.,TRBV3-1,TRBD2,TGTGCCAGCAGCCAAGATCCGGCTAGCGGCGAGCAGTACTTC,CASSQDPASGEQYF
TRBJ2-5,.,TRBV29-1,.,TGCAGCGTTGATGACCGAAACCGACAAGAGACCCAGTACTTC,CSVDDRNRQETQYF
TRBJ1-2,.,TRBV5-4,TRBD1,TGTGCCAGCAGGGACAGGGCCCGGGGCTATGGCTACACCTTC,CASRDRARGYGYTF
TRBJ1-2,.,TRBV19,TRBD1,TGTGCCAGTAGTATCCGGACAGGGAGTCGGACTAACTATGGCTACACCTTC,CASSIRTGSRTNYGYTF
TRBJ1-2,many,TRBV28,.,TGTGCCAGCACCCAAACAGGAGCGCGATTCTATGGCTACACCTTC,CASTQTGARFYGYTF
TRBJ1-1,.,TRBV28,.,TGTGCCAGCAGTTTCGGAGTCAGCCGAACTGAAGCTTTCTTT,CASSFGVSRTEAFF
TRBJ2-7,few,TRBV13,TRBD2,TGTGCCAGCAGCCCGAGAGCGGGAGAGCGGCCCTCCTACGAGCAGTACTTC,CASSPRAGERPSYEQYF
TRBJ1-5,.,TRBV7-2,.,TGTGCCAGCAACTTGGGGGGAGAGCGCAATCAGCCCCAGCATTTT,CASNLGGERNQPQHF
TRBJ1-5,few,TRBV27,TRBD1,TGTGCCAGCAGTTCCGGACAGGGATACAATCAGCCCCAGCATTTT,CASSSGQGYNQPQHF
TRBJ2-1,many,TRBV6-1,.,TGTGCCAGCAGTTTCTCCGGGACACACAATGAGCAGTTCTTC,CASSFSGTHNEQFF
TRBJ1-1,.,TRBV18,.,TGTGCCAGCTTGGGCGAGATGAACACTGAAGCTTTCTTT,CASLGEMNTEAFF
TRBJ2-1,.,TRBV11-2,.,TGTGCCAGCAGCTTAGAAGGGGGAAGATTTTATCATGAGCAGTTCTTC,CASSLEGGRFYHEQFF
TRBJ1-1,many,TRBV7-2,.,TGTGCCAGCAGCTTCGCTATGAACACTGAAGCTTTCTTT,CASSFAMNTEAFF